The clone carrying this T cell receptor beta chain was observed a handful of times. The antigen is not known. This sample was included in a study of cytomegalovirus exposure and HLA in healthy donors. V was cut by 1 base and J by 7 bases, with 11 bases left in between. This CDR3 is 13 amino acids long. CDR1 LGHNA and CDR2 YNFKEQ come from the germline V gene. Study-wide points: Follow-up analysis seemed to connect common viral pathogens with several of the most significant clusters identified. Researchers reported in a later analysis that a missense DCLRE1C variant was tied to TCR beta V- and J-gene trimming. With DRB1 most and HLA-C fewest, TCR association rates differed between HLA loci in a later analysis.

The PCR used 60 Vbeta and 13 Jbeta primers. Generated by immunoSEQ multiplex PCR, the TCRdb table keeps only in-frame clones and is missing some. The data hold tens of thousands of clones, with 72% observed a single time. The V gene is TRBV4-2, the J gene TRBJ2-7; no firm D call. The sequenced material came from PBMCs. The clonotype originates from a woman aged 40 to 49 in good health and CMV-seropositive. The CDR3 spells CASSQVQAWEQYF. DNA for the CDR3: TGTGCCAGCAGCCAAGTGCAAGCGTGGGAGCAGTACTTC.